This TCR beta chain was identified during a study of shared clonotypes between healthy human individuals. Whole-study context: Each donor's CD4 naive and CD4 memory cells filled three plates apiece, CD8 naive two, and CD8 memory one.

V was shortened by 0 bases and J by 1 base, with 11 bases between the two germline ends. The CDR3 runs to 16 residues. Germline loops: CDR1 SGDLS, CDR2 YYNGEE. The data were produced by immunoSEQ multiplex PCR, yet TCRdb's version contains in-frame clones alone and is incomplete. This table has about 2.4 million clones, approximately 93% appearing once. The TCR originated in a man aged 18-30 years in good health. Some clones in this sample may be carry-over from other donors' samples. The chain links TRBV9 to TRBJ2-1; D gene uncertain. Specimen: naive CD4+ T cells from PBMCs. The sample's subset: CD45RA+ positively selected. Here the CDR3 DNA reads TGTGCCAGCAGCGTAGGTGGGATTTTGTCCTACAATGAGCAGTTCTTC. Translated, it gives CASSVGGILSYNEQFF.